These T cell receptor beta chains were read from a single sample in a study of monozygotic twins with inflammatory bowel disease. Reprocessing the 5' RACE reads, TCRdb reports a single entry for every CDR3 protein and omits DNA. The sample totals approximately 400,000 distinct CDR3 sequences. Sequenced material: blood. The origin of the receptors is a human donor with ulcerative colitis or Crohn's disease, or a healthy co-twin of an affected twin (not recorded which). Each CDR3 is given with its conserved first and last residue.

v_gene	j_gene	CDR3aa
TRBV5-1	TRBJ2-6	CASSLEGLISGANVLTF
TRBV2	TRBJ2-1	CASRGGQGPYNEQFF
TRBV12-3/TRBV12-4	TRBJ1-1	CASSPRRDGTEAFF
TRBV7-2	TRBJ2-1	CASSRPYPGRGEDEQFF
TRBV20-1	TRBJ2-7	CSARAQGSGIGYEQYF
TRBV16	TRBJ2-1	CASSQSPNEQFF
TRBV5-5	TRBJ1-2	CASSAAAGPGYTF
TRBV5-4	TRBJ2-7	CASSRPGQYAYEQYF
TRBV12-3/TRBV12-4	TRBJ2-2	CASSPGGPTGELFF
TRBV5-1	TRBJ2-1	CASNLDPSGGEQFF
TRBV20-1	TRBJ2-7	CSASPSVRLAYEQYF
TRBV5-1	TRBJ1-5	CASSLNPDSETQHF
TRBV5-1	TRBJ1-4	CASSLSRAGNEKLFF
TRBV7-9	TRBJ2-2	CASSLAKGTTGELFF
TRBV2	TRBJ2-1	CASSRAGEYNEQFF
TRBV28	TRBJ1-1	CASRHGTANTEAFF
TRBV20-1	TRBJ2-3	CSAKQGSGGGDTQYF
TRBV6-1	TRBJ2-3	CASSEGGQVTDTQYF
TRBV19	TRBJ2-5	CASRHKSQETQYF
TRBV20-1	TRBJ1-6	CSARDPRGDSPLHF
TRBV12-3/TRBV12-4	TRBJ2-5	CASSETGSQETQYF
TRBV7-2	TRBJ1-1	CASRLGDTEAFF
TRBV11-1	TRBJ2-2	CASSPTGPGTGELFF
TRBV7-9	TRBJ2-7	CASSSRMEGARNEQYF
TRBV7-2	TRBJ2-2	CASSRTTSNTGELFF
TRBV5-1	TRBJ2-1	CASSLGALAGGQDEQFF
TRBV5-5	TRBJ2-5	CASSPPPGQIPGETQYF
TRBV7-3	TRBJ1-1	CASSLVSGNEAFF
TRBV12-3/TRBV12-4	TRBJ2-2	CASVERWEGGELFF
TRBV12-3/TRBV12-4	TRBJ2-7	CASSPLSGGTYEQYF
TRBV9	TRBJ2-1	CASSKTTGQGREQFF